These T cell receptor beta chains were read from a single sample in a study of OX40 agonist ivuxolimab in advanced cancers. Sequenced by immunoSEQ multiplex PCR; TCRdb stores in-frame clones only, minus some. The data show more than 55,000 clones, about 88% seen once. Source: CD4+ or CD8+ T cells sorted from blood, taken in a trial of the OX40 agonist ivuxolimab. The receptors were sampled from an adult with an advanced solid tumor such as melanoma, head and neck, liver or kidney cancer. CDR3s include the opening cysteine and the closing phenylalanine or tryptophan. Fields, in order: V gene, clone size, D gene, J gene, CDR3 DNA, CDR3 protein. The D gene is left open where the match is weak. Some rows have no size entry. The others give once, few or many, or a class for an expanded clone.

v_gene: TRBV11-1; abundance: NA; d_gene: TRBD1; j_gene: TRBJ1-2; CDR3nt: TGTGCCAGCAGCTTGGGGGACAGGGGAGACGGCTACACCTTC; CDR3aa: CASSLGDRGDGYTF
v_gene: TRBV4-3; abundance: NA; d_gene: TRBD1; j_gene: TRBJ1-2; CDR3nt: TGCGCCAGCAGCCAAGAAGTGGACAGGGCGAGTGGCTACACCTTC; CDR3aa: CASSQEVDRASGYTF
v_gene: TRBV10-1; abundance: NA; d_gene: TRBD1; j_gene: TRBJ2-7; CDR3nt: TGCGCCAGCCTCCGGACAGGCCATTCCTACGAGCAGTACTTC; CDR3aa: CASLRTGHSYEQYF
v_gene: TRBV5-6; abundance: NA; d_gene: TRBD1; j_gene: TRBJ2-4; CDR3nt: TGTGCCAGCAGTTCCGGACAGGGAGACCCAAACATTCAGTACTTC; CDR3aa: CASSSGQGDPNIQYF
v_gene: TRBV5-6; abundance: NA; d_gene: NA; j_gene: TRBJ1-6; CDR3nt: TGTGCCAGCAGCTTGGTCAAAGGGGTAAGTTCACCCCTCCACTTT; CDR3aa: CASSLVKGVSSPLHF
v_gene: TRBV14; abundance: NA; d_gene: NA; j_gene: TRBJ2-7; CDR3nt: TGTGCCAGCAGCCAAGAAAAGGGTTACGAGCAGTACTTC; CDR3aa: CASSQEKGYEQYF
v_gene: TRBV5-1; abundance: NA; d_gene: TRBD1; j_gene: TRBJ1-1; CDR3nt: TGCGCCAGCAGCCTCCGACAGGGAGCGGACACTGAAGCTTTCTTT; CDR3aa: CASSLRQGADTEAFF
v_gene: TRBV7-3; abundance: NA; d_gene: NA; j_gene: TRBJ2-7; CDR3nt: TGTGCCAGCAGCTTAACGGGGGGATTCTACGAGCAGTACTTC; CDR3aa: CASSLTGGFYEQYF
v_gene: TRBV7-2; abundance: few; d_gene: TRBD1; j_gene: TRBJ1-3; CDR3nt: TGTGCCAGCAGCCTTGGACAGGTTCGCTCTGGAAACACCATATATTTT; CDR3aa: CASSLGQVRSGNTIYF
v_gene: TRBV6-5; abundance: NA; d_gene: NA; j_gene: TRBJ1-3; CDR3nt: TGTGCCAGCAGTTACCGAACCTCTGGAAACACCATATATTTT; CDR3aa: CASSYRTSGNTIYF
v_gene: TRBV7-6; abundance: NA; d_gene: TRBD1; j_gene: TRBJ2-2; CDR3nt: TGTGCCAGCAGCCCCGGGACAGGCGGTACCGGGGAGCTGTTTTTT; CDR3aa: CASSPGTGGTGELFF
v_gene: TRBV9; abundance: NA; d_gene: TRBD1; j_gene: TRBJ1-2; CDR3nt: TGTGCCAGCAGCGTCAGACCGACAGGGGACGGGGGCTACACCTTC; CDR3aa: CASSVRPTGDGGYTF
v_gene: TRBV30; abundance: NA; d_gene: NA; j_gene: TRBJ2-2; CDR3nt: TGTGCCTGGAGTGCCCAAGATCCCGGGGAGCTGTTTTTT; CDR3aa: CAWSAQDPGELFF
v_gene: TRBV19; abundance: NA; d_gene: NA; j_gene: TRBJ1-4; CDR3nt: TGTGCCAGTAGTATCGACGGTTTAACTAATGAAAAACTGTTTTTT; CDR3aa: CASSIDGLTNEKLFF
v_gene: TRBV4-3; abundance: NA; d_gene: NA; j_gene: TRBJ1-1; CDR3nt: TGCGCCAGCAGCCAGCTCCTTCTTGGAACTGAAGCTTTCTTT; CDR3aa: CASSQLLLGTEAFF
v_gene: TRBV5-5; abundance: NA; d_gene: NA; j_gene: TRBJ1-6; CDR3nt: TGTGCCAGCAGCTTGGGACAGATGGATTCACCCCTCCACTTT; CDR3aa: CASSLGQMDSPLHF
v_gene: TRBV5-4; abundance: NA; d_gene: NA; j_gene: TRBJ2-5; CDR3nt: TGTGCCAGCAGCGCCGCTAGTCAGGAGACCCAGTACTTC; CDR3aa: CASSAASQETQYF
v_gene: TRBV6-5; abundance: few; d_gene: TRBD1; j_gene: TRBJ1-1; CDR3nt: TGTGCCAGCAGAGGGACAGGGTTCACTGAAGCTTTCTTT; CDR3aa: CASRGTGFTEAFF
v_gene: TRBV11-1; abundance: NA; d_gene: TRBD1; j_gene: TRBJ2-1; CDR3nt: TGTGCCAGCAGCTTCACTACAGGGGTAAACTACAATGAGCAGTTCTTC; CDR3aa: CASSFTTGVNYNEQFF
v_gene: TRBV19; abundance: NA; d_gene: NA; j_gene: TRBJ1-3; CDR3nt: TGTGCCAGTATCAGTACCCGCTCTGGAAACACCATATATTTT; CDR3aa: CASISTRSGNTIYF
v_gene: TRBV6-5; abundance: NA; d_gene: TRBD1; j_gene: TRBJ2-1; CDR3nt: TGTGCCAGCAGTCGACCGGGACAGGGTCAGGGTGAGCAGTTCTTC; CDR3aa: CASSRPGQGQGEQFF
v_gene: TRBV29-1; abundance: NA; d_gene: NA; j_gene: TRBJ2-2; CDR3nt: TGCAGCGCTTATCGGCTAGGGACCGGGGAGCTGTTTTTT; CDR3aa: CSAYRLGTGELFF
v_gene: TRBV6-6; abundance: NA; d_gene: NA; j_gene: TRBJ2-3; CDR3nt: TGTGCCAGCAGTTACTCGACTTTTCCGAATACACAGTATTTT; CDR3aa: CASSYSTFPNTQYF
v_gene: TRBV6-5; abundance: once; d_gene: TRBD1; j_gene: TRBJ1-2; CDR3nt: TGTGCCAGCAGGCTACAGGGGCCGGATGGCTACACCTTC; CDR3aa: CASRLQGPDGYTF
v_gene: TRBV6-1; abundance: NA; d_gene: NA; j_gene: TRBJ1-1; CDR3nt: TGTGCCAGCGTTGCCGGAGGGAATCAAGGTGCGGCTTTCTTT; CDR3aa: CASVAGGNQGAAFF
v_gene: TRBV5-1; abundance: NA; d_gene: TRBD1; j_gene: TRBJ1-4; CDR3nt: TGCGCCAGCAGAGAGGGGGCCTCGAGCGAAAAACTGTTTTTT; CDR3aa: CASREGASSEKLFF